These 8 T cell receptor beta chains originate from one sample sequenced in a study of cytomegalovirus exposure and HLA in healthy donors. PCR was performed using 60 Vbeta and 13 Jbeta primers. Using immunoSEQ multiplex PCR, the repertoire was profiled, and TCRdb retains in-frame clones only, with some absent. This sample has more than 95,000 clones; around 75% occur once, and the top ten carry roughly 1.3%. The source material was PBMCs. These TCRs come from a man between 40 and 49 years old in good health and CMV-seronegative.

Comment on this clone: Mismatch with germline at one junction end may stem from a read error. The chain links TRBV6-5 to TRBJ1-2; TRBD1 aligns across 9 bases. There are 13 residues in the CDR3. Germline CDR1 and CDR2: MNHEY and SVGAGI. The DNA of the CDR3 is TGTGCCACCAGTCTACAGGGGGCTTATGGCTACACCTTC. The encoded protein is CATSLQGAYGYTF.

Comment on this clone: The junction departs from germline at one end; a sequencing error may be responsible. The rearrangement uses TRBV15 and TRBJ2-3; 7 bases are shared with TRBD1. This CDR3 spans 12 amino acids. Germline loops: CDR1 LNHNV, CDR2 YYDKDF (reference sequence). In DNA, the CDR3 is TGTGCCACCACCAGACAGGGAGATACGCAGTATTTT. It codes for CATTRQGDTQYF.

V and J are TRBV30 and TRBJ2-5; D may be TRBD1 (6 bases). Per germline, CDR1 GTSNPN and CDR2 SVGIG (reference sequence). The length of the CDR3 is 15 residues. The V and J ends lost 4 bases and 1 base respectively, with 16 bases between them. CDR3: CAWNTGNEGQETQYF. CDR3 DNA: TGTGCCTGGAATACAGGGAACGAGGGCCAAGAGACCCAGTACTTC.

This chain links TRBV2 with TRBJ2-7, with D unclear. V was shortened by 7 bases and J by 5 bases, with 15 bases between the two germline ends. The CDR3 spans 13 residues. CDR1 and CDR2 (germline): SNHLY, FYNNEI. The CDR3, as DNA: TGTGCCAGCATACCGGCCCGGGTGAACGAGCAGTACTTC. Its translation is CASIPARVNEQYF.

V and J are TRBV6-5 and TRBJ1-1; D might be TRBD1 (6 bases). Germline assignment: CDR1 MNHEY and CDR2 SVGAGI. V was shortened by 7 bases and J by 4 bases, with 13 bases between the two germline ends. The CDR3 sequence is 13 residues long. CDR3 sequence reads: CASTTIGGTEAFF. The CDR3 region has the DNA TGTGCCAGCACCACAATAGGGGGCACTGAAGCTTTCTTT.

V usage is TRBV7-2 and J usage is TRBJ2-1, with 8 bases identical to TRBD2. The V gene end was trimmed by 2 bases and the J gene end by 8 bases; junction bases not matched to a gene: 11. The germline V gene encodes CDR1 SGHTA and CDR2 FQGNSA. CDR3 size: 16 residues. The CDR3 region is CASSLLRGRMGDEQFF. The DNA for the CDR3 is TGTGCCAGCAGCTTACTTCGCGGGAGGATGGGGGATGAGCAGTTCTTC.

This clone was observed a handful of times. This chain links TRBV5-1 with TRBJ2-5; 8 bases line up with TRBD2. Trimming at V came to 2 bases and at J to 5 bases, leaving 11 bases not matched to a gene. The CDR3 runs to 16 residues. Germline V lookup: CDR1 SGHRS, CDR2 YFSETQ. CDR3 region: CASSFGASGPGETQYF. Here the CDR3 DNA reads TGCGCCAGCAGCTTTGGGGCTAGCGGGCCCGGGGAGACCCAGTACTTC.

This clone has only a few counts. The chain uses TRBV5-1 and TRBJ2-5, with 11 positions matching TRBD2. The DNA end is a closer match to TRBJ2-7, so the J assignment may be wrong. CDR3 length: 16 amino acids. From germline, CDR1 is SGHRS and CDR2 YFSETQ. The CDR3 DNA reads TGCGCCAGCAGCTACTACGGGACTAGCGGTACCTACGAGCAGTACTTC. It codes for CASSYYGTSGTYEQYF.